This T cell receptor beta chain appears in the sequencing data of a study of T-cell reconstitution after alpha-beta-depleted transplantation in children. This clonotype was counted a few times. The CDR3 has 14 amino acids. V dropped 3 bases and J dropped 8 bases, with 14 bases sitting between them. CDR1 is LNHDA and CDR2 is SQIVND in the germline V gene (reference sequence). A library of TCRbeta sequences, prepared with unique molecular identifiers, was generated. From the PCR reads, TCRdb called clonotypes with MiXCR, one entry per CDR3 protein. The repertoire holds roughly 400,000 distinct CDR3 sequences, about 45% seen once, with around 29% in the top ten.

The chain couples TRBV19 to TRBJ2-4, with D possibly being TRBD1 or TRBD2 (5 bases each). This receptor was obtained from a girl aged 2 to 9 with aplastic anemia, due to receive a stem cell transplant. This sample comprised PBMCs, obtained before TCRalphabeta/CD19-depleted stem cell transplant. The chain's CDR3 is CASSILTGLDIQYF. Written as DNA, the CDR3 is TGTGCCAGTAGTATTTTGACGGGGCTGGACATTCAGTACTTC.